The 12 T cell receptor beta chains below all came from one sample that was sequenced in a study of post-analysis software for immune sequencing data. Findings of the study overall: TRBV5-6, TRBV5-1 and TRBV20-1 were among a handful of TRBV segments more frequent in patients than controls.

Their cognate antigens are unknown. TCR beta cDNA libraries had unique molecular identifiers. Each CDR3 protein is one row after TCRdb ran MiXCR on the PCR reads. The sample lists approximately 660,000 distinct CDR3 sequences, 55% to 60% seen once, with around 11% in the top ten. The specimen was blood. These receptors were obtained from a girl aged 2-15 years with multiple sclerosis.

The V gene is TRBV11-2, the J gene TRBJ2-4, with 10 nucleotides matching TRBD2. With 7 bases clipped from V and 3 bases from J, the junction kept 9 bases outside the gene matches. Germline V CDR1 and CDR2: SGHAT, FQNNGV. CDR3 length equals 16 residues. CDR3 sequence (DNA): TGTGCCAGCACCAGAATAAGCGGGAGGGACAAAAACATTCAGTACTTC. This codes for CASTRISGRDKNIQYF.

This clonotype was seen once. The chain carries TRBV11-2 and TRBJ2-7, with D maybe TRBD2 (6 bases). The CDR3 covers 17 residues. Germline V gene lookup returns CDR1 SGHAT and CDR2 FQNNGV. Trimming took 5 bases from V and 2 from J, leaving 22 bases between them. CDR3 amino acids: CASSPKESPAGTYEQYF. CDR3 nucleotide sequence: TGTGCCAGCAGCCCAAAAGAGAGTCCGGCGGGAACCTACGAGCAGTACTTC.

The chain links TRBV20-1 to TRBJ2-1, with TRBD1 matching over 8 bases. Germline V gene data show CDR1 as DFQATT and CDR2 as SNEGSKA (reference sequence). The CDR3 consists of 16 residues. After removal of 6 bases from V and 6 bases from J, the junction contained 16 bases not matched to a gene. The CDR3 coding sequence is TGCAGTGCCCATAGGTGGGGCAGGGGGCCCCCCAATGAGCAGTTCTTC. This translates into CSAHRWGRGPPNEQFF.

Written as DNA, the CDR3 is TGCAGTGCTGGTCCGACAGGGAACACTGAAGCTTTCTTT. This gives the protein CSAGPTGNTEAFF. This chain uses TRBV20-1 with TRBJ1-1; the D gene is possibly TRBD1 (6 bases). The ends were cut back, 5 bases at V and 1 base at J, with 11 bases in the middle. Looked up from germline, CDR1 is DFQATT and CDR2 is SNEGSKA (reference sequence). CDR3 size: 13 residues.

The V call is TRBV9, the J call TRBJ1-6, with D unresolved. V was trimmed by 3 bases and J by 8 bases, leaving 12 bases between them. Germline CDR1 and CDR2: SGDLS and YYNGEE. This CDR3 region has 14 residues. CDR3 sequence (DNA): TGTGCCAGCAGCGAGGGTCCCACCGATTCACCCCTCCACTTT. Translating gives CASSEGPTDSPLHF.

This chain links TRBV5-1 with TRBJ2-3, with TRBD2 matching over 10 bases. V trimming: 4 bases; J trimming: 5 bases; junction bases outside the gene matches: 7. The CDR3 is made up of 15 amino acids. The germline gives CDR1 SGHRS, CDR2 YFSETQ. The CDR3 coding sequence is TGCGCCAGCAGCCCACTAGCGGGACAAGGAGATACGCAGTATTTT. This codes for CASSPLAGQGDTQYF.

This chain joins TRBV30 and TRBJ2-7, with D perhaps matching TRBD1 or TRBD2 (6 bases each). The CDR3 consists of 13 residues. Trimming removed 3 bases from V and 6 bases from J, with 15 bases in between. Germline CDR1 and CDR2: GTSNPN and SVGIG (reference sequence). CDR3 residues: CAWRTRGAAEQYF. The CDR3 coding sequence is TGTGCCTGGAGGACGAGGGGGGCGGCCGAGCAGTACTTC. Filled out from reference TRBV30 and TRBJ2-7, the complete variable domain reads SQTIHQWPATLVQPVGSPLSLECTVEGTSNPNLYWYRQAAGRGLQLLFYSVGIGQISSEVPQNLSASRPQDRQFILSSKKLLLSDSGFYLCAWRTRGAAEQYFGPGTRLTVT.

In this sample, this clonotype turned up a few times. The genes are TRBV2 and TRBJ2-1, with TRBD1 matching over 9 bases. The germline gives CDR1 SNHLY, CDR2 FYNNEI. The CDR3 loop spans 13 amino acids. The CDR3 bases are TGTGCTTTTGGGACAGGGTTGTACAATGAGCAGTTCTTC. This gives the protein CAFGTGLYNEQFF.

The V call is TRBV6-2 or TRBV6-3, the J call TRBJ1-1; 7 nucleotides match TRBD1. CDR3 length: 16 residues. V was clipped by 1 base and J by 4 bases; unmatched bases: 9. Per germline, CDR1 MNHEY and CDR2 SVGEGT. This CDR3 is CASSYWAGGKGTEAFF. Here the CDR3 DNA reads TGTGCCAGCAGTTACTGGGCAGGGGGTAAGGGCACTGAAGCTTTCTTT.

V usage is TRBV6-5 and J usage is TRBJ2-5; 7 nucleotides match TRBD1. Germline CDR1 MNHEY, CDR2 SVGAGI. The CDR3 loop spans 16 amino acids. After removal of 6 bases from V and 5 bases from J, the junction contained 15 bases not matched to a gene. The CDR3 coding sequence is TGTGCCAGCAGCCCATCGCTAAGACAGGGCGGGGAGACCCAGTACTTC. Translated: CASSPSLRQGGETQYF.

The chain has TRBV6-5 and TRBJ1-5; weak D call: TRBD1 (5 bases). The V end lost 5 bases, the J end lost 13 bases, and 21 bases lay between the germline ends. This CDR3 has 14 residues. The germline V gene has CDR1 MNHEY and CDR2 SVGAGI. CDR3 sequence (DNA): TGTGCCAGCAGTCGCGCCGGGACTCTACGAAGGCAGCATTTT. Translation gives CASSRAGTLRRQHF.

The CDR3: CASSYSSLPNEQFF. DNA for the CDR3: TGTGCCAGCAGTTACTCGAGCCTCCCGAATGAGCAGTTCTTC. V is TRBV6-2 or TRBV6-3 and J is TRBJ2-1, with D uncertain. V was clipped by 0 bases and J by 7 bases, with 10 bases between them. Germline V gene data show CDR1 as MNHEY and CDR2 as SVGEGT. The CDR3 covers 14 residues.